This T cell receptor (beta chain) appears in the sequencing data of a study of T cell changes during pregnancy in multiple sclerosis. Clones were read by immunoSEQ multiplex PCR, and TCRdb kept only the in-frame ones, dropping some. The sample holds around 27,000 clones, 85% to 95% seen once. V lost 3 bases and J lost 2, with 12 bases in between. The CDR3 is made up of 15 amino acids. Per germline, CDR1 SGDLS and CDR2 YYNGEE. J is TRBJ1-3 and V is TRBV9, with D unresolved. The starting material was CD4+ T cells from peripheral blood mononuclear cells, obtained in the first trimester of pregnancy. The clonotype originates from a female donor with multiple sclerosis, enrolled in a pregnancy study. The chain's CDR3 is CASSAGGLPGNTIYF. The CDR3 nucleotides are TGTGCCAGCAGCGCGGGAGGTCTACCTGGAAACACCATATATTTT. The full variable domain, in which reference TRBV9 and TRBJ1-3 provide the parts outside the CDR3, is DSGVTQTPKHLITATGQRVTLRCSPRSGDLSVYWYQQSLDQGLQFLIQYYNGEERAKGNILERFSAQQFPDLHSELNLSSLELGDSALYFCASSAGGLPGNTIYFGEGSWLTVV.